This T cell receptor beta chain was sequenced for a study of T cell responses to AZD1222 COVID-19 vaccine. Study information: Second-dose timings of about 4 or about 12 weeks were pooled. Findings and limits, study-wide: Spike-specific TCR repertoires showed rising breadth and depth after two AZD1222 doses. Only after the peak T cell response were repertoires sampled. Seropositive at baseline were only a handful of AZD1222 recipients.

Produced via immunoSEQ multiplex PCR; TCRdb's table is partial and in-frame only. Here the sample spans about 120,000 clones, over 75% being singletons. Turning to this clone: No antigen is known for it.

The CDR3 is 13 amino acids. V was shortened by 6 bases and J by 2 bases, with 8 bases between the two germline ends. From germline, CDR1 is SGHTA and CDR2 FQGNSA. The V gene is TRBV7-2, the J gene TRBJ1-3; no reliable D call. The input for sequencing was peripheral blood, taken on day 0 of AZD1222 vaccination. The clonotype was recovered from an adult in good health. CDR3 protein: CASRPNAGNTIYF. The CDR3 DNA reads TGTGCCAGCAGACCGAATGCTGGAAACACCATATATTTT.